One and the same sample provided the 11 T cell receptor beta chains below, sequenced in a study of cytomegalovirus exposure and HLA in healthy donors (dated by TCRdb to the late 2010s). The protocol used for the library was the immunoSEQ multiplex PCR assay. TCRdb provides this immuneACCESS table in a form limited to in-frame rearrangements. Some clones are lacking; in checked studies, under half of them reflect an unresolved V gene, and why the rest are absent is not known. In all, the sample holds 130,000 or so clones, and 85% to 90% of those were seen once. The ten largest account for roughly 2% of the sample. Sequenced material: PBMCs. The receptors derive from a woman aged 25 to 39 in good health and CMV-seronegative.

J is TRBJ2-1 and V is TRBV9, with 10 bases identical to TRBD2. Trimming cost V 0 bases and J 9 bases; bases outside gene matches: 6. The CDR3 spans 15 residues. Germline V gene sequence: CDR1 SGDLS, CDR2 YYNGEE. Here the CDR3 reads CASSVATSGVGEQFF. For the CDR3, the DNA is TGTGCCAGCAGCGTAGCCACTAGCGGGGTGGGTGAGCAGTTCTTC.

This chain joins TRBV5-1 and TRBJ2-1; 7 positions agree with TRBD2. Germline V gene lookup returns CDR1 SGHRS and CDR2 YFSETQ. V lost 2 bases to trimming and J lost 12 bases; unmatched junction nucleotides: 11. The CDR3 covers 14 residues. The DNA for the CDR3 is TGCGCCAGCAGCTTCAAGCGGGGAGACCTGGGGCAGTTCTTC. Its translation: CASSFKRGDLGQFF.

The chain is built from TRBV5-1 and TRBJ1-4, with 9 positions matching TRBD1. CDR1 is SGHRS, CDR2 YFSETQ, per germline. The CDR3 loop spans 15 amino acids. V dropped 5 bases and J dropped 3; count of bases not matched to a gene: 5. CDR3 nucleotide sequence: TGCGCCAGCAGTCGTCGGACAGGGGCTAATGAAAAACTGTTTTTT. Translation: CASSRRTGANEKLFF. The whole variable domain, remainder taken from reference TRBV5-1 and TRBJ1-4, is KAGVTQTPRYLIKTRGQQVTLSCSPISGHRSVSWYQQTPGQGLQFLFEYFSETQRNKGNFPGRFSGRQFSNSRSEMNVSTLELGDSALYLCASSRRTGANEKLFFGSGTQLSVL.

CDR3 sequence (DNA): TGTGCCAGTAGTAGGGACAGGACCTACGAGCAGTACTTC. Translating it yields CASSRDRTYEQYF. The chain uses TRBV19 and TRBJ2-7, with TRBD1 identical over 8 bases. Trimming removed 4 bases from V and 2 bases from J; junction bases left unmatched: 1. Germline V gene data show CDR1 as LNHDA and CDR2 as SQIVND (reference sequence). CDR3 length equals 13 residues. Based on the CDR3 plus reference TRBV19 and TRBJ2-7, the full variable domain is DGGITQSPKYLFRKEGQNVTLSCEQNLNHDAMYWYRQDPGQGLRLIYYSQIVNDFQKGDIAEGYSVSREKKESFPLTVTSAQKNPTAFYLCASSRDRTYEQYFGPGTRLTVT.

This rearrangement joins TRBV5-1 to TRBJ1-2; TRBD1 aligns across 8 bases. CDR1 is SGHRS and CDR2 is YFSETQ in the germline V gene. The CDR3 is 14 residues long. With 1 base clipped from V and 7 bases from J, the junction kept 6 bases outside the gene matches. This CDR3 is CASSLFQGAPGYTF. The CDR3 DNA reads TGCGCCAGCAGCTTGTTTCAGGGGGCCCCTGGCTACACCTTC. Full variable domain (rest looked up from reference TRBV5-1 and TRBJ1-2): KAGVTQTPRYLIKTRGQQVTLSCSPISGHRSVSWYQQTPGQGLQFLFEYFSETQRNKGNFPGRFSGRQFSNSRSEMNVSTLELGDSALYLCASSLFQGAPGYTFGSGTRLTVV.

In DNA form, the CDR3 reads TGTGCCAGCAGCAGGCCCGGGTGGGGGGTGACAGATACGCAGTATTTT. Protein product: CASSRPGWGVTDTQYF. This chain connects TRBV5-6 to TRBJ2-3, with a possible D match to TRBD2 (6 bases). This CDR3 has 16 residues. Per the germline V gene, CDR1 is SGHDT and CDR2 is YYEEEE. Trimming stripped 4 bases from V and 3 bases from J, with 18 bases between. The variable domain in full, completed from reference TRBV5-6 and TRBJ2-3, reads DAGVTQSPTHLIKTRGQQVTLRCSPKSGHDTVSWYQQALGQGPQFIFQYYEEEERQRGNFPDRFSGHQFPNYSSELNVNALLLGDSALYLCASSRPGWGVTDTQYFGPGTRLTVL.

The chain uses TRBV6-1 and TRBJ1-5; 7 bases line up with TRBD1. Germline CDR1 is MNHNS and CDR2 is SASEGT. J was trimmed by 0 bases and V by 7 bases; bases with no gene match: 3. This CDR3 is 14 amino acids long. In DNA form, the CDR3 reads TGTGCCAGCATCCGGACAGGTAGCAATCAGCCCCAGCATTTT. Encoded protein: CASIRTGSNQPQHF.

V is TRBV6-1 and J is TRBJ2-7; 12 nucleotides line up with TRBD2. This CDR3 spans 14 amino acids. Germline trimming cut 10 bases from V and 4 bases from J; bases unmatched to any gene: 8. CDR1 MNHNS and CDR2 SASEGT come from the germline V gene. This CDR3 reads CAIEPLAGGYEQYF. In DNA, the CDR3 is TGTGCCATTGAGCCACTAGCGGGGGGTTACGAGCAGTACTTC.

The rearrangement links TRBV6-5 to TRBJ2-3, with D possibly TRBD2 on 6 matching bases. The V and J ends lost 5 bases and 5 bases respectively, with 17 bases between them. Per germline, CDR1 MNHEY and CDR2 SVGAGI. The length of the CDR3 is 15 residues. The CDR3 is CASSPLALTGDTQYF. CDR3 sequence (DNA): TGTGCCAGCAGTCCACTAGCCCTCACAGGAGATACGCAGTATTTT.

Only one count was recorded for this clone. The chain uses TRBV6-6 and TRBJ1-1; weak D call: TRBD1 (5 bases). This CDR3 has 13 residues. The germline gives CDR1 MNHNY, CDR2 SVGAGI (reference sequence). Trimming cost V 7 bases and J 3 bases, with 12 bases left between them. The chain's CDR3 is CASTINRHTEAFF. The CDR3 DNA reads TGTGCCAGCACCATAAACAGGCACACTGAAGCTTTCTTT.

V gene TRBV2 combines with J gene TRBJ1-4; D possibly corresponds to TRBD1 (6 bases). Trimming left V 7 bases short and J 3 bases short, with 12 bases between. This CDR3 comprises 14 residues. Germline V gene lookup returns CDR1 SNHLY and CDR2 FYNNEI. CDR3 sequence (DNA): TGTGCCAGCAAGGGGCAGGGGCCTAATGAAAAACTGTTTTTT. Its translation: CASKGQGPNEKLFF.